Detailed here is one TCR beta chain. What it binds is unknown. This sample also contains other DNA sequences that code for the same CDR3. The CDR3 length is 15 residues. Trimming shortened V by 0 bases and J by 1 base, and 7 bases separated the two germline ends. The V gene's germline CDR1 is SGHTA and CDR2 FQGNSA. The data derive from a study of OX40 agonist ivuxolimab in advanced cancers. Data came from immunoSEQ multiplex PCR; TCRdb stores just in-frame clones and leaves some out. The sample consists of more than 90,000 clones, under 90% of them appearing once. Study-wide results and caveats: Some patients without response likewise showed low normalized clonal expansion.

The chain has TRBV7-2 and TRBJ2-1; a possible D gene is TRBD2 (6 bases). This specimen was CD4+ or CD8+ T cells sorted from blood, taken in a trial of the OX40 agonist ivuxolimab. This clonotype was obtained from an adult with an advanced solid tumor such as melanoma, head and neck, liver or kidney cancer. This chain's CDR3 is CASSLAGRSYNEQFF. The CDR3 nucleotides are TGTGCCAGCAGCTTAGCGGGGAGGTCCTACAATGAGCAGTTCTTC.